This entry concerns a single T cell receptor (beta chain). Trimming removed 8 bases at V and 2 bases at J, with 10 bases between. The CDR3 loop spans 13 amino acids. The germline V gene has CDR1 MNHEY and CDR2 SVGAGI. Libraries were prepared by immunoSEQ multiplex PCR; TCRdb keeps only in-frame clonotypes and omits some of them. The sample has around 55,000 clones, approximately 94% seen once; the top ten hold about 3%. These data are taken from a study of T cell changes during pregnancy in multiple sclerosis. Sequencing was performed on CD8+ T cells from peripheral blood mononuclear cells, taken in the third trimester of pregnancy. The sequence was obtained from a female donor with multiple sclerosis, enrolled in a pregnancy study. J is TRBJ1-3 and V is TRBV6-5; D is unclear. In nucleotides, the CDR3 is TGTGCCAGCCGAGGGTCCCCTGGAAACACCATATATTTT. It translates to CASRGSPGNTIYF.